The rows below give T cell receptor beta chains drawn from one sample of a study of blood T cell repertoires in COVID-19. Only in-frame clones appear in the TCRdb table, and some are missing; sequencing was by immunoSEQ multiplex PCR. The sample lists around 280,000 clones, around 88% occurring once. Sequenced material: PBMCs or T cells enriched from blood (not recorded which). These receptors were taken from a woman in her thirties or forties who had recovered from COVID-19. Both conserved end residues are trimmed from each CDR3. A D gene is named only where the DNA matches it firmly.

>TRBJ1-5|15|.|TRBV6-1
ASSAGITGKINQPQH
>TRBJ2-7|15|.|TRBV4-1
ASSQDWLGEISYEQY
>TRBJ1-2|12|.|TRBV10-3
AISEPFTVYGYT
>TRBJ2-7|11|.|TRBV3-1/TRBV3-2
ASSQGTGQTWY
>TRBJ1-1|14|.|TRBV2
ASTESQGRMNTEAF
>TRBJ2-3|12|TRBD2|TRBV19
ASSIGTSEDTQY
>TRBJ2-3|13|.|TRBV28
ASSVRGEGTDTQY
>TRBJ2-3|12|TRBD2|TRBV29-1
SVGLAGYTDTQY
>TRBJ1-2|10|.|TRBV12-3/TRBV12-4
ASSLGRGGYT
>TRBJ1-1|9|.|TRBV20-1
SASPGTEAF
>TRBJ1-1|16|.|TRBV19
ASSTGGVLTPPGTEAF
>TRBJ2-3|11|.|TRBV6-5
ASLSRAADTQY
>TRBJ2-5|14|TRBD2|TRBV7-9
ASSLGGLAGAETQY
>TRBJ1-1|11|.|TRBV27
ASSPQMNTEAF
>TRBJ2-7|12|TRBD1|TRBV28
ASSLRQGTYEQY
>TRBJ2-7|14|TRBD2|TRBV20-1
SASPPFSGSSYEQY
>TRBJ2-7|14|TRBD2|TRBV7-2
ASSWGTSGRSYEQY
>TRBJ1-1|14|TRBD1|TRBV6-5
ASSYKGTGRGTEAF
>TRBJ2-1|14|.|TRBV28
ASRIGGAVSYNEQF
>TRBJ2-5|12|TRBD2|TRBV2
ASMLRGGQETQY